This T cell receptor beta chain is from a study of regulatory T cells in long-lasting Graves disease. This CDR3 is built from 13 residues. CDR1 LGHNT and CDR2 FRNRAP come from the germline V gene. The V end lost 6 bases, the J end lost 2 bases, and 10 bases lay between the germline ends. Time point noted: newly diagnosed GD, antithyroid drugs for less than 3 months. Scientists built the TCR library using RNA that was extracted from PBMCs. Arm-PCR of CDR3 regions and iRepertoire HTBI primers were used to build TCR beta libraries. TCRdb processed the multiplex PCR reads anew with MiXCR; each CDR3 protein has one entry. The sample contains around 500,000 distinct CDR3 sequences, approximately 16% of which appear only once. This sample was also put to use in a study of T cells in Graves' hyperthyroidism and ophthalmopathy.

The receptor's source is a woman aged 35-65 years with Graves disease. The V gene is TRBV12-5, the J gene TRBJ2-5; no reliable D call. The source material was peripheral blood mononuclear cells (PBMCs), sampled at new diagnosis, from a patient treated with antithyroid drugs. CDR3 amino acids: CASGYWVQETQYF. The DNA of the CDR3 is TGTGCTAGTGGGTATTGGGTGCAAGAGACCCAGTACTTC.